Presented here are 23 T cell receptor beta chains from one specimen sequenced in a study of T-cell memory formation after mild COVID-19. Via MiXCR, TCRdb re-called the 5' RACE reads, giving one row per CDR3 protein. The table includes about 470,000 distinct CDR3 sequences, 18% detected once. Input material: PBMCs or a T cell subset sorted from them (not recorded which). The receptors come from an adult woman who had mild COVID-19 (a few samples of this study predate the infection). Cell type and time point are not known.

The rearrangement uses TRBV20-1 and TRBJ2-7; perhaps TRBD1 as D (6 bases). V was trimmed by 0 bases and J by 6 bases, leaving 18 bases between them. There are 15 residues in the CDR3. The germline V gene has CDR1 DFQATT and CDR2 SNEGSKA (reference sequence). DNA of the CDR3: TGCAGTGCTAGAGATCTAGGGGGTTGGGAGTCCGAGCAGTACTTC. It codes for CSARDLGGWESEQYF.

The DNA of the CDR3 is TGTGCCAGCAGCCTCTTTCTGGCCAGTATACCCGGGGAGCTGTTTTTT. Residues: CASSLFLASIPGELFF. The rearrangement links TRBV11-2 to TRBJ2-2; D is uncertain. The CDR3 has 16 residues. V lost 5 bases, J lost 6 bases, and 19 bases lay in between. The germline gives CDR1 SGHAT, CDR2 FQNNGV.

J is TRBJ1-1 and V is TRBV20-1; D is unresolved. V gave up 2 bases and J gave up 0 bases, with 7 bases separating them. The CDR3 runs 13 residues. Per germline, CDR1 DFQATT and CDR2 SNEGSKA (reference sequence). CDR3 amino acids: CSARSGLNTEAFF. The CDR3 DNA reads TGCAGTGCTAGATCGGGCCTGAACACTGAAGCTTTCTTT.

This clonotype was recorded a few times. The chain links TRBV19 to TRBJ2-7; tentatively, D is TRBD1 or TRBD2 (5 bases each). Germline V lookup: CDR1 LNHDA, CDR2 SQIVND (reference sequence). This CDR3 region has 16 residues. Trimming took off 5 bases at V and 2 bases at J, with 19 bases between the two ends. The CDR3 here is CASSPGDGSWPYEQYF. CDR3 bases: TGTGCCAGTAGTCCCGGGGACGGCTCATGGCCCTACGAGCAGTACTTC.

The chain couples TRBV2 to TRBJ1-1, with D uncertain. Between the trimmed V and J ends, which lost 7 bases and 11 bases, there was a span of 11 bases. CDR1 SNHLY and CDR2 FYNNEI come from the germline V gene. The CDR3 covers 10 residues. The CDR3 reads CASIQRSAFF. For the CDR3, the DNA is TGTGCCAGCATTCAAAGGAGCGCTTTCTTT.

This clonotype showed up just a few times. V usage is TRBV7-8 and J usage is TRBJ2-7, with D uncertain. The CDR3 sequence is 13 residues long. Germline loops: CDR1 SGHVS, CDR2 FQNEAQ. The V end was cut by 4 bases, the J end by 3 bases, with 10 bases between. CDR3 amino acids: CASSSLAVYEQYF. The CDR3 coding sequence is TGTGCCAGCAGCTCCCTCGCAGTCTACGAGCAGTACTTC. Variable domain in full (rest from reference TRBV7-8 and TRBJ2-7): GAGVSQSPRYKVAKRGQDVALRCDPISGHVSLFWYQQALGQGPEFLTYFQNEAQLDKSGLPSDRFFAERPEGSVSTLKIQRTQQEDSAVYLCASSSLAVYEQYFGPGTRLTVT.

This clonotype showed up just a few times. This sequence joins TRBV6-1 and TRBJ2-5, with a possible D match to TRBD2 (6 bases). Germline values: CDR1 MNHNS, CDR2 SASEGT. The CDR3 runs to 16 residues. The germline V and J ends were trimmed by 1 base and 5 bases, with 17 bases remaining between them. In DNA form, the CDR3 reads TGTGCCAGCAGTGAAGGGGGAGGCGGGATAAGGGAGACCCAGTACTTC. It codes for CASSEGGGGIRETQYF.

V gene TRBV6-5 combines with J gene TRBJ2-3; 7 positions match TRBD1. This CDR3 is 15 amino acids long. Trimming took 2 bases from V and 2 from J; bases not matched to a gene: 4. CDR1 is MNHEY and CDR2 is SVGAGI in the germline V gene. This CDR3 is CASSYRGRFTDTQYF. Here the CDR3 DNA reads TGTGCCAGCAGTTACAGGGGGCGATTCACAGATACGCAGTATTTT.

The chain recombines TRBV20-1 with TRBJ1-5; TRBD1 matches 7 bases. The V gene's germline CDR1 is DFQATT and CDR2 SNEGSKA (reference sequence). CDR3 length: 14 residues. The J segment lost 4 bases and the V segment lost 5 bases, leaving 8 bases of the junction unmatched. The CDR3, as DNA: TGCAGTGCTCCCTTGACAGGGTCTAATCAGCCCCAGCATTTT. It is translated as CSAPLTGSNQPQHF.

This clonotype has more than one count but fewer than ten. The chain employs TRBV14 and TRBJ1-2; D remains unclear. The length of the CDR3 is 14 residues. Germline assignment: CDR1 SGHDN and CDR2 FVKESK. The ends were cut back, 0 bases at V and 5 bases at J, with 10 bases in the middle. The CDR3 reads CASSQEVQSYGYTF. The CDR3 DNA reads as TGTGCCAGCAGCCAAGAAGTGCAGTCATATGGCTACACCTTC.

This clonotype has only a few counts. V and J are TRBV29-1 and TRBJ1-1; D might be TRBD1 (5 bases). V was pared by 1 base and J by 7 bases, with 10 bases between. This CDR3 region has 12 residues. The V gene's germline CDR1 is SQVTM and CDR2 ANQGSEA. CDR3 in DNA: TGCAGCGTTGAAGTGGAGGGGATTGAAGCTTTCTTT. It codes for CSVEVEGIEAFF.

This chain connects TRBV4-1 to TRBJ2-5; D not certain. V was cut by 0 bases and J by 5 bases, with 10 bases left in between. CDR1 is MGHRA, CDR2 YSYEKL, per germline. This CDR3 has 14 amino acids. CDR3: CASSQEGIWETQYF. The CDR3 bases are TGCGCCAGCAGCCAAGAGGGGATTTGGGAGACCCAGTACTTC.

The sample holds a few counts of this clonotype. V and J are TRBV7-9 and TRBJ2-1; D gene ambiguous. With 5 bases removed from V and 5 bases from J, the gap between germline ends came to 16 bases. The CDR3 sequence is 15 residues long. CDR1 and CDR2 (germline): SEHNR, FQNEAQ (reference sequence). In DNA, the CDR3 is TGTGCCAGCAGCCTCATTCGGTCATGGAACAATGAGCAGTTCTTC. Translating gives CASSLIRSWNNEQFF.

This clonotype has more than one count but fewer than ten. The chain uses TRBV12-3 or TRBV12-4 and TRBJ1-5; D might be TRBD1 (5 bases). The ends were cut back, 5 bases at V and 0 bases at J, with 14 bases in the middle. This CDR3 is built from 16 residues. The CDR3 protein is CASSQPGLHSNQPQHF. The DNA of the CDR3 is TGTGCCAGCAGTCAACCGGGACTGCATAGCAATCAGCCCCAGCATTTT.

The sample holds a few counts of this clonotype. J is TRBJ2-2 and V is TRBV5-1; D perhaps matches TRBD1 (6 bases). The germline CDR1 and CDR2 sequences are SGHRS and YFSETQ. V lost 4 bases to trimming and J lost 0 bases, with 13 bases between them. The CDR3 is 16 amino acids. CDR3 bases: TGCGCCAGCAGCCCCACAGGGCGCCCGAACACCGGGGAGCTGTTTTTT. Its protein product is CASSPTGRPNTGELFF.

In this sample, this clonotype turned up a few times. This rearrangement joins TRBV6-1 to TRBJ1-5, with D hard to call. Germline CDR1 is MNHNS and CDR2 is SASEGT. The CDR3 runs to 15 residues. V lost 5 bases and J 3 bases, leaving 14 bases between the germline ends. As DNA, the CDR3 is TGTGCCAGCAGTCCCAGTGGCAGCCTCAATCAGCCCCAGCATTTT. Encoded protein: CASSPSGSLNQPQHF.

The chain recombines TRBV9 with TRBJ2-7; 12 nucleotides match TRBD2. The trim removed 3 bases at V and 2 bases at J, leaving 3 bases unmatched. The germline V gene encodes CDR1 SGDLS and CDR2 YYNGEE. The CDR3 contains 15 residues. CDR3 coding DNA: TGTGCCAGCAGCGGCGGACTAGCGGGGCCCTACGAGCAGTACTTC. It codes for CASSGGLAGPYEQYF. The variable domain in full, with the rest retrieved from reference TRBV9 and TRBJ2-7, is DSGVTQTPKHLITATGQRVTLRCSPRSGDLSVYWYQQSLDQGLQFLIQYYNGEERAKGNILERFSAQQFPDLHSELNLSSLELGDSALYFCASSGGLAGPYEQYFGPGTRLTVT.

The rearrangement links TRBV9 to TRBJ2-7, with TRBD2 matching 9 bases. The CDR3 has 14 residues. Germline CDR1 reads SGDLS; CDR2 reads YYNGEE. With V trimmed by 0 bases and J by 7 bases, 5 bases remained unmatched. CDR3 amino acids: CASSVGREGEEQYF. The CDR3 DNA is TGTGCCAGCAGCGTAGGGCGGGAGGGAGAGGAGCAGTACTTC.

Only a few counts were recorded for this clonotype. The chain employs TRBV19 and TRBJ2-7; D ambiguous. The germline CDR1 and CDR2 sequences are LNHDA and SQIVND (reference sequence). The CDR3 runs to 13 residues. V lost 4 bases and J 1 base, leaving 8 bases between the germline ends. The CDR3 protein is CASSKGASYEQYF. The DNA of the CDR3 is TGTGCCAGTAGTAAAGGAGCATCCTACGAGCAGTACTTC.

The V call is TRBV23-1, the J call TRBJ1-5; no definite D call. TRBV23-1 is assigned to the ORF class and has an uncertain function. The CDR3 extends over 15 amino acids. Trimming stripped 1 base from V and 2 bases from J, with 9 bases between. CDR3 residues: CASSQFFGGNQPQHF. DNA of the CDR3: TGCGCCAGCAGTCAATTTTTCGGCGGCAATCAGCCCCAGCATTTT.

This sequence joins TRBV7-8 and TRBJ2-7; D may be TRBD1 or TRBD2 (5 bases each). The CDR3 covers 15 residues. The V end lost 6 bases, the J end lost 6 bases, and 21 bases lay between the germline ends. Germline CDR1 reads SGHVS; CDR2 reads FQNEAQ. Here the CDR3 DNA reads TGTGCCAGCAGGTCCCGGGACGCGGGCCCCCTCGAGCAGTACTTC. The encoded protein is CASRSRDAGPLEQYF.

This clonotype was seen a handful of times. The J gene is TRBJ2-7, the V gene TRBV20-1; perhaps TRBD2 as D (5 bases). V dropped 2 bases and J dropped 4 bases, with 9 bases sitting between them. CDR3 length equals 12 residues. The germline CDR1 and CDR2 sequences are DFQATT and SNEGSKA (reference sequence). The CDR3 nucleotides are TGCAGTGCTAGACGAGGAGGTTACGAGCAGTACTTC. Translated: CSARRGGYEQYF.

In its sample, this clonotype was seen a few times. The chain employs TRBV20-1 and TRBJ1-5; 12 nucleotides align to TRBD1. The CDR3 length is 17 residues. The germline gives CDR1 DFQATT, CDR2 SNEGSKA (reference sequence). With 1 base clipped from V and 6 bases from J, the junction kept 10 bases outside the gene matches. The DNA for the CDR3 is TGCAGTGCTAGAGTGGAGTACGGGACAGGGGGCTTTCAGCCCCAGCATTTT. Amino acid sequence: CSARVEYGTGGFQPQHF.